This TCR beta chain stems from a study of vaccination and CD4 T cells after COVID-19. Sequenced with the Oncomine TCR Beta short-read assay was DNA taken from cultured CD4+ T cells. MiXCR was run by TCRdb on the PCR reads, yielding one entry per CDR3 protein. Of approximately 25,000 distinct CDR3 sequences in the sample, 25% to 35% were seen once. This clonotype was detected a few times. Its antigen remains unknown. Time point reported: late sampling 161 to 241 days after vaccination in three convalescent patients. Treatment given: roughly 10-day PBMC culture with coronavirus spike peptide pools or control peptides (ViraFEST assay). The sequenced sample was CD4+ T cells from blood, cultured in vitro, obtained about 7 months after SARS-CoV-2 vaccination. The TCR originated in a human donor who had recovered from COVID-19.

CDR3 DNA sequence: TGTGCCAGCACCACTAGCGGCACTAACGAGCAGTACTTC. It codes for CASTTSGTNEQYF. The chain employs TRBV28 and TRBJ2-7; 8 nucleotides align to TRBD2. In germline, CDR1 is MDHEN, CDR2 SYDVKM. This CDR3 region has 13 residues. The V segment lost 7 bases and the J segment 5 bases; nucleotides outside the gene matches: 7.